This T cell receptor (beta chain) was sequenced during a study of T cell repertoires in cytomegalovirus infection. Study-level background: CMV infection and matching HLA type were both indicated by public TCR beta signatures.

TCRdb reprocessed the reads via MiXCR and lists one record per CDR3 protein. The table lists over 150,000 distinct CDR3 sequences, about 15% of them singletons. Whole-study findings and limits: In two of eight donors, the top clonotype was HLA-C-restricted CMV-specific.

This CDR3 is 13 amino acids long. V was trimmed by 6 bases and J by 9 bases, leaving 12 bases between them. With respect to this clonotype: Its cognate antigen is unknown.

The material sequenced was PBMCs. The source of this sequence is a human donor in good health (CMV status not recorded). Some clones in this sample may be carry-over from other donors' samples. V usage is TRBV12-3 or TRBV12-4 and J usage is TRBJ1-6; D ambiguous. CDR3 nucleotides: TGTGCCAGCAGCCTTATCTTGGGTTCACCCCTCCACTTT. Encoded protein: CASSLILGSPLHF.